The next 20 T cell receptor beta chains were all read from a single sample in a study of response to subunit inactivated influenza vaccine. TCRdb called the RT-PCR reads again in MiXCR, with one record for every CDR3 protein. The repertoire includes fewer than 250,000 distinct CDR3 sequences, 14% of them detected once, and under 30% sits in the top ten. The sequencing used CD8+ T cells sorted from PBMCs, collected roughly 5 days after vaccination. These receptors originate from a man aged 50 or older who received an inactivated influenza vaccine.

This chain links TRBV10-2 with TRBJ2-2; D is perhaps TRBD2 (6 bases). The CDR3 runs 15 residues. The V gene's germline CDR1 is WSHSY and CDR2 SAAADI. Trimming left V 6 bases short and J 3 bases short, with 14 bases between. CDR3 in amino acids: CASRMEGFDTGELFF. The CDR3 DNA reads TGCGCCAGCAGGATGGAGGGGTTCGACACCGGGGAGCTGTTTTTT.

The CDR3 sequence is CASIGHYGYTF. CDR3 coding DNA: TGTGCCAGCATTGGTCACTATGGCTACACCTTC. The rearrangement links TRBV9 to TRBJ1-2, with no clear D. CDR3 size: 11 residues. Trimming took off 6 bases at V and 3 bases at J, with 6 bases between the two ends. Germline V gene lookup returns CDR1 SGDLS and CDR2 YYNGEE.

The chain's CDR3 is CASSRWAAETQYF. In DNA, the CDR3 is TGTGCCAGCAGCCGGTGGGCGGCGGAGACCCAGTACTTC. This chain uses TRBV14 with TRBJ2-5; D call uncertain. V was cut by 4 bases and J by 5 bases, with 11 bases left in between. There are 13 residues in the CDR3. Germline values: CDR1 SGHDN, CDR2 FVKESK.

V usage is TRBV6-2 or TRBV6-3 and J usage is TRBJ2-3, with D possibly matching TRBD1 (6 bases). V gave up 2 bases and J gave up 5 bases, with 20 bases separating them. Germline CDR1 MNHEY, CDR2 SVGEGT. The CDR3 length is 17 residues. CDR3 sequence: CASSYAYRLGAEDTQYF. CDR3 nucleotide sequence: TGTGCCAGCAGTTACGCTTATAGGCTGGGGGCAGAAGATACGCAGTATTTT.

The sample holds a few counts of this clonotype. The chain uses TRBV11-1 and TRBJ2-3, with 8 positions matching TRBD2. This CDR3 is built from 19 residues. V dropped 0 bases and J dropped 0; count of bases not matched to a gene: 11. Germline CDR1 and CDR2: SGHAT and FQDESV (reference sequence). CDR3 in amino acids: CASSLASGDTYYSTDTQYF. DNA of the CDR3: TGTGCCAGCAGCTTAGCTAGCGGGGATACCTACTATAGCACAGATACGCAGTATTTT.

This clonotype was observed a few times. The chain couples TRBV30 to TRBJ2-1; D uncertain. Germline V gene sequence: CDR1 GTSNPN, CDR2 SVGIG (reference sequence). V shed 0 bases and J shed 3 bases, with 6 bases lying between them. There are 13 residues in the CDR3. The CDR3 coding sequence is TGTGCCTGGAGTGTATCCCTCTACAATGAGCAGTTCTTC. This gives the protein CAWSVSLYNEQFF.

This clonotype appeared a few times. This chain links TRBV18 with TRBJ2-1, with D uncertain. Trimming stripped 2 bases from V and 4 bases from J, with 12 bases between. There are 15 residues in the CDR3. Germline values: CDR1 KGHSH, CDR2 LQKENI. Here the CDR3 DNA reads TGTGCCAGCTCACCAGGACCACCCAATTACAATGAGCAGTTCTTC. Translating it yields CASSPGPPNYNEQFF.

This clonotype showed up just a few times. The chain carries TRBV5-6 and TRBJ2-5; the match to TRBD2 covers 7 bases. From germline, CDR1 is SGHDT and CDR2 YYEEEE. J lost 5 bases, V lost 2 bases, and 6 bases had no gene match. CDR3 length: 14 residues. This CDR3 is CASSLGLAVETQYF. The CDR3 DNA reads as TGTGCCAGCAGCTTAGGGCTAGCGGTGGAGACCCAGTACTTC.

The chain links TRBV5-7 to TRBJ2-5, with no clear D. TRBV5-7 qualifies as an ORF whose function is uncertain. V was trimmed by 4 bases and J by 2 bases, leaving 12 bases between them. There are 14 residues in the CDR3. For the CDR3, the DNA is TGTGCCAGCAGCGGCGTGGTCCGTCAAGAGACCCAGTACTTC. Translation: CASSGVVRQETQYF.

This clonotype was detected ten times or more. The chain uses TRBV11-2 and TRBJ2-7, with TRBD2 matching over 8 bases. V gave up 1 base and J gave up 4 bases; unmatched junction bases: 3. CDR1 is SGHAT, CDR2 FQNNGV, per germline. The CDR3 sequence is 14 residues long. The CDR3 spells CASSLVGLDYEQYF. DNA for the CDR3: TGTGCCAGCAGCTTAGTGGGACTAGATTACGAGCAGTACTTC.

V is TRBV12-5 and J is TRBJ2-5; maybe TRBD1 (5 bases). The CDR3 runs to 19 residues. Germline CDR1 reads LGHNT; CDR2 reads FRNRAP. The CDR3, as DNA: TGTGCCTTCTGCTTTCCCCCCTCTTTTCAGGGAAAAGGAGAAGAGACCCAGTACTTC. Translation gives CAFCFPPSFQGKGEETQYF.

The chain has TRBV28 and TRBJ2-3; a weak D match, TRBD2 (5 bases). The V end was cut by 5 bases, the J end by 8 bases, with 20 bases between. Looked up from germline, CDR1 is MDHEN and CDR2 is SYDVKM. This CDR3 spans 15 amino acids. The CDR3, as DNA: TGTGCCAGCAGTCTCACACGGGGATTCGGAGGTACGCAGTATTTT. Its protein product is CASSLTRGFGGTQYF.

The rearrangement joins TRBV27 to TRBJ2-3; 7 positions match TRBD1. J gave up 5 bases and V 8 bases, and 7 bases lay outside the gene matches. Germline loops: CDR1 MNHEY, CDR2 SMNVEV (reference sequence). There are 13 residues in the CDR3. The CDR3, as DNA: TGTGCCAGCCAGACAGGGATCTTAGATACGCAGTATTTT. It translates to CASQTGILDTQYF.

The V and J genes are TRBV7-9 and TRBJ1-5; no clear D gene. There are 12 residues in the CDR3. Germline V gives CDR1 SEHNR, CDR2 FQNEAQ (reference sequence). V was clipped by 4 bases and J by 5 bases, with 6 bases between them. CDR3 sequence: CASSWPDQPQHF. CDR3 bases: TGTGCCAGCAGCTGGCCCGATCAGCCCCAGCATTTT.

The chain uses TRBV12-3 or TRBV12-4 and TRBJ2-1; the D is unclear. The ends were cut back, 6 bases at V and 8 bases at J, with 14 bases in the middle. The CDR3 is made up of 13 amino acids. DNA of the CDR3: TGTGCCAGCAGCCCGACCGCGATAGATGAGCAGTTCTTC. Protein sequence: CASSPTAIDEQFF.

V usage is TRBV11-2 and J usage is TRBJ2-1; 8 nucleotides line up with TRBD1. From germline, CDR1 is SGHAT and CDR2 FQNNGV. Unmatched junction bases numbered 18, after V lost 4 bases and J lost 10 bases. The length of the CDR3 is 17 residues. For the CDR3, the DNA is TGTGCCAGCAGCTGGGGCCCTCCAACCGCAGGGGGCAGGGAGCAGTTCTTC. Its protein product is CASSWGPPTAGGREQFF.

This clonotype was seen at least ten times. The chain has TRBV7-9 and TRBJ1-6; weak D call: TRBD1 (6 bases). The V end lost 5 bases, the J end lost 8 bases, and 13 bases lay between the germline ends. Germline V CDR1 and CDR2: SEHNR, FQNEAQ (reference sequence). The CDR3 is 14 residues long. The CDR3 nucleotides are TGTGCCAGCAGCCTAGGACAGCTCGATTCACCCCTCCACTTT. This encodes CASSLGQLDSPLHF.

A few counts support this clonotype. The rearrangement joins TRBV20-1 to TRBJ2-2; 10 bases are shared with TRBD2. Unmatched junction bases numbered 7, after V lost 3 bases and J lost 6 bases. CDR3 length equals 15 residues. Per germline, CDR1 DFQATT and CDR2 SNEGSKA (reference sequence). The CDR3 coding sequence is TGCAGTGCTAGGGAAGCGGGAGGGCCCTCCGGGGAGCTGTTTTTT. Its protein is CSAREAGGPSGELFF.

J is TRBJ1-5 and V is TRBV6-2 or TRBV6-3; D is possibly TRBD1 (6 bases). The CDR3 is made up of 15 amino acids. Per germline, CDR1 MNHEY and CDR2 SVGEGT. V dropped 4 bases and J dropped 4 bases, with 14 bases sitting between them. CDR3 in DNA: TGTGCCAGCAGTTTCGCGGACAGTTTTAATCAGCCCCAGCATTTT. Translation gives CASSFADSFNQPQHF.

The chain is built from TRBV29-1 and TRBJ2-1; a possible D gene is TRBD2 (6 bases). Trimming removed 3 bases from V and 5 bases from J, with 14 bases in between. Per germline, CDR1 SQVTM and CDR2 ANQGSEA. This CDR3 comprises 14 residues. The chain's CDR3 is CSVDAGSWNNEQFF. Written as DNA, the CDR3 is TGCAGCGTTGACGCCGGGAGCTGGAACAATGAGCAGTTCTTC.